One T cell receptor beta chain is described in this entry. This clonotype was seen ten or more times. No cognate antigen has been identified for it. No base quality information exists; no much larger clone differs at one position. The sample belongs to a study of breast tumors, draining lymph nodes, adjacent tissues listed by TCRdb under 2016. Regarding the complete study: The study compared TCR beta repertoires across tumor, adjacent nontumor tissue and axillary lymph nodes from breast cancer patients. In human breast cancer, the study set out to assess how tumor, surrounding tissue and draining lymph node repertoires relate to one another and whether T cells might be exchanged between them.

General conclusions and limits of the study: The conclusion that tumor T cells originate in lymph nodes was framed as consistent with a hypothesis rather than directly demonstrated. In luminal-like breast cancer, tumor and nontumor tissue repertoires resembled each other significantly more than in basal-like breast cancer. Tumors showed preferential V and J gene usage, and their T-cell repertoire diversity fell below that of lymph nodes yet above that of nontumor tissue. A scenario in which most tumor T cells derive from the lymph node and then expand within tumor tissue was judged to be consistent with the data.

Lymph node samples came from the axillary draining lymph nodes of breast cancer patients. The instrument was an Illumina HiSeq 2000. Multiplex PCR amplification was used to generate the TCR beta chain libraries. High-throughput sequencing was used to analyze the amplified TCR beta chain products. TCRdb redid the processing of the public reads, applying fastp at Q25 and MiXCR, and retained in-frame beta chains. CDR3 protein duplicates are merged, each entry listing the most common genes and DNA. This sample gives 130,000 or so distinct CDR3 sequences in total; more than 20% of them show up just once. The top ten clones comprise about 2.6% of the sample. Trimming costs V 3 bases and J 2 bases, and their ends lie 11 bases apart. Taken from the germline V gene (reference sequence), the CDR1 and CDR2 loops are DFQATT and SNEGSKA. Its CDR3 holds 14 amino acids, cysteine through phenylalanine. Left in the record is the CDR3 DNA by itself, 42 bases read in frame from the first base.

The clonotype was recovered from a female donor with breast cancer. Some clones in this sample may be carry-over from other donors' samples. The rearrangement joined TRBV20-1 to TRBJ1-5; TRBD1 is a weak D gene call, 6 bases matching. The sample was axillary lymph node tissue. This receptor has the CDR3 CSARLTGGNQPQHF. At the DNA level, the sequence is TGCAGTGCTAGGTTGACAGGCGGCAATCAGCCCCAGCATTTT.